These 21 T cell receptor beta chains share one sample of origin, sequenced in a study of shared clonotypes between healthy human individuals. TCRdb's table, derived via immunoSEQ multiplex PCR, lists solely in-frame clones and lacks some. Seen here are under 2.5 million clones, roughly 92% observed once, and the top ten hold more than 0.35%. Sequenced sample: naive CD4+ T cells from PBMCs. Subset indicated: CD45RA+ positively selected. The receptors here all came from a man younger than 35 in good health. Some clones in this sample may be carry-over from other donors' samples.

The V call is TRBV28, the J call TRBJ2-1; 10 nucleotides align to TRBD2. The CDR3 runs 14 residues. CDR1 MDHEN and CDR2 SYDVKM come from the germline V gene. V lost 6 bases to trimming and J lost 15 bases; unmatched junction nucleotides: 14. This CDR3 reads CASSLRTSGVLRFF. CDR3 in DNA: TGTGCCAGCAGCCTTCGAACTAGCGGGGTACTTAGGTTCTTC.

In DNA form, the CDR3 reads TGTGCCAGCTCACCGCGGACAGCCGCCGAGCAGTACTTC. As protein: CASSPRTAAEQYF. This sequence joins TRBV18 and TRBJ2-7; D might be TRBD1 (6 bases). The CDR3 spans 13 residues. The V gene's germline CDR1 is KGHSH and CDR2 LQKENI. The V end was cut by 3 bases, the J end by 6 bases, with 12 bases between. Looking up the rest from reference TRBV18 and TRBJ2-7 gives the full variable domain: NAGVMQNPRHLVRRRGQEARLRCSPMKGHSHVYWYRQLPEEGLKFMVYLQKENIIDESGMPKERFSAEFPKEGPSILRIQQVVRGDSAAYFCASSPRTAAEQYFGPGTRLTVT.

The chain has TRBV2 and TRBJ2-7; D might be TRBD1 or TRBD2, each matching 5 bases. The CDR3 loop spans 13 amino acids. CDR1 is SNHLY, CDR2 FYNNEI, per germline. Trimming stripped 7 bases from V and 2 bases from J, with 12 bases between. The CDR3 loop is CASTGRTTYEQYF. CDR3 sequence (DNA): TGTGCCAGCACGGGACGTACGACCTACGAGCAGTACTTC.

This chain uses TRBV11-3 with TRBJ2-7; D remains ambiguous. V was cut by 1 base and J by 1 base, with 8 bases left in between. Germline lookup yields CDR1 SGHNT and CDR2 YENEEA. The CDR3 consists of 14 residues. CDR3 nucleotide sequence: TGTGCCAGCAGCTTAGCGGTGGGATCCTACGAGCAGTACTTC. Translating gives CASSLAVGSYEQYF.

The chain is built from TRBV28 and TRBJ2-5, with TRBD2 identical over 7 bases. This CDR3 region has 14 residues. The germline V gene has CDR1 MDHEN and CDR2 SYDVKM. J lost 3 bases, V lost 2 bases, and 3 bases had no gene match. The CDR3 reads CASSLAAGEETQYF. CDR3 sequence (DNA): TGTGCCAGCAGTTTAGCGGCGGGGGAAGAGACCCAGTACTTC.

CDR3 loop: CASSPGGSPHYEQYF. CDR3 bases: TGTGCCAGCAGCCCCGGTGGCAGTCCACACTACGAGCAGTACTTC. The chain couples TRBV11-3 to TRBJ2-7, with D uncertain. The germline V gene encodes CDR1 SGHNT and CDR2 YENEEA. The CDR3 is made up of 15 amino acids. Trimming pared 5 bases from V and 3 bases from J, leaving 17 bases between.

The chain is built from TRBV14 and TRBJ2-3, with unresolved D. The CDR3 contains 13 residues. Germline V CDR1 and CDR2: SGHDN, FVKESK. V lost 4 bases to trimming and J lost 6 bases, with 11 bases between them. CDR3 protein: CASSPDTSDTQYF. CDR3 DNA: TGTGCCAGCAGCCCCGATACATCGGATACGCAGTATTTT.

The chain uses TRBV25-1 and TRBJ2-5; 8 nucleotides agree with TRBD2. This CDR3 has 14 amino acids. Germline V gives CDR1 MGHDK, CDR2 SYGVNS. V lost 5 bases to trimming and J lost 4 bases; unmatched junction nucleotides: 6. This CDR3 is CASSSGRGSETQYF. DNA for the CDR3: TGTGCCAGCAGTAGCGGGAGAGGGTCAGAGACCCAGTACTTC.

The genes are TRBV2 and TRBJ1-3, with D possibly TRBD1 on 6 matching bases. Germline V gene lookup returns CDR1 SNHLY and CDR2 FYNNEI. V was clipped by 3 bases and J by 4 bases, with 16 bases between them. The CDR3 contains 16 residues. The CDR3 region has the DNA TGTGCCAGCAGTGAGAGGTGGCAGGGGTCAGGAAACACCATATATTTT. This gives the protein CASSERWQGSGNTIYF.

The CDR3 is CASSPGPDTGELFF. The CDR3 nucleotides read TGTGCCAGCAGCCCGGGACCCGACACCGGGGAGCTGTTTTTT. This sequence joins TRBV7-7 and TRBJ2-2; TRBD1 or TRBD2 may be the D gene (5 bases each). CDR1 is SSHAT, CDR2 FNYEAQ, per germline (reference sequence). The V end lost 5 bases, the J end lost 3 bases, and 10 bases lay between the germline ends. The CDR3 extends over 14 amino acids.

The chain employs TRBV9 and TRBJ2-5, with a tentative D call TRBD1 (6 bases). The V end was cut by 3 bases, the J end by 2 bases, with 11 bases between. The germline V gene encodes CDR1 SGDLS and CDR2 YYNGEE. The CDR3 is made up of 14 amino acids. The CDR3 is CASSAPGTQETQYF. The CDR3 DNA sequence: TGTGCCAGCAGCGCCCCGGGGACACAAGAGACCCAGTACTTC.

This chain uses TRBV14 with TRBJ2-2; D unresolved. Trimming took 1 base from V and 7 from J, leaving 7 bases between them. The V gene's germline CDR1 is SGHDN and CDR2 FVKESK. The CDR3 runs to 13 residues. The CDR3 spells CASSQALVGELFF. The CDR3 DNA is TGTGCCAGCAGCCAAGCTCTGGTCGGGGAGCTGTTTTTT.

The V and J genes are TRBV5-1 and TRBJ2-2; D tentatively fits TRBD1 or TRBD2 (5 bases each). The germline V gene encodes CDR1 SGHRS and CDR2 YFSETQ. The CDR3 extends over 14 amino acids. V lost 3 bases, J lost 4 bases, and 10 bases lay in between. CDR3 coding DNA: TGCGCCAGCAGCTCGGGGCAGATCACCGGGGAGCTGTTTTTT. It is translated as CASSSGQITGELFF.

Here the CDR3 reads CASSELGSGREYNEQFF. CDR3 sequence (DNA): TGTGCCAGCAGTGAATTGGGTAGCGGGAGGGAGTACAATGAGCAGTTCTTC. V and J are TRBV25-1 and TRBJ2-1; 11 bases map to TRBD2. J lost 4 bases, V lost 1 base, and 6 bases had no gene match. This CDR3 has 17 residues. CDR1 and CDR2 from the germline V gene are MGHDK and SYGVNS. The complete variable domain, with remaining parts taken from reference TRBV25-1 and TRBJ2-1, reads EADIYQTPRYLVIGTGKKITLECSQTMGHDKMYWYQQDPGMELHLIHYSYGVNSTEKGDLSSESTVSRIRTEHFPLTLESARPSHTSQYLCASSELGSGREYNEQFFGPGTRLTVL.

This sequence joins TRBV4-2 and TRBJ1-2, with unresolved D. The CDR3 extends over 14 amino acids. Trimming stripped 4 bases from V and 4 bases from J, with 13 bases between. In germline, CDR1 is LGHNA, CDR2 YNFKEQ. The CDR3 DNA follows: TGTGCCAGCAGCCTACCCAGAACATTCTATGGCTACACCTTC. It specifies CASSLPRTFYGYTF.

CDR3 bases: TGTGCCAGCAGTCCCGACAGGGCTGGCGGCTACACCTTC. This gives the protein CASSPDRAGGYTF. The rearrangement links TRBV6-6 to TRBJ1-2, with 7 bases aligning to TRBD1. CDR3 length equals 13 residues. Trimming cost V 5 bases and J 8 bases; bases outside gene matches: 8. Germline V gene sequence: CDR1 MNHNY, CDR2 SVGAGI (reference sequence).

The V call is TRBV5-1, the J call TRBJ2-3; TRBD2 matches at 12 bases. Germline lookup yields CDR1 SGHRS and CDR2 YFSETQ. The trim removed 6 bases at V and 0 bases at J, leaving 17 bases unmatched. The CDR3 sequence is 20 residues long. The CDR3 coding sequence is TGCGCCAGCACCCGTACGACTAGCGGGGGAGGCTGGCCTAGCACAGATACGCAGTATTTT. Translating it yields CASTRTTSGGGWPSTDTQYF. Full variable domain (outside the CDR3, taken from reference TRBV5-1 and TRBJ2-3): KAGVTQTPRYLIKTRGQQVTLSCSPISGHRSVSWYQQTPGQGLQFLFEYFSETQRNKGNFPGRFSGRQFSNSRSEMNVSTLELGDSALYLCASTRTTSGGGWPSTDTQYFGPGTRLTVL.

The chain links TRBV2 to TRBJ1-1; D is unresolved. Trimming cost V 4 bases and J 0 bases, with 12 bases left between them. Germline CDR1 reads SNHLY; CDR2 reads FYNNEI. The CDR3 sequence is 15 residues long. The CDR3 DNA follows: TGTGCCAGCAGTGGAAGTATCCAGATGAACACTGAAGCTTTCTTT. This translates into CASSGSIQMNTEAFF.

This chain joins TRBV5-6 and TRBJ2-7; D unclear. Per germline, CDR1 SGHDT and CDR2 YYEEEE. The CDR3 length is 15 residues. V was pared by 1 base and J by 2 bases, with 13 bases between. CDR3 coding DNA: TGTGCCAGCAGCTTGTGGGAATCCCGAACCTACGAGCAGTACTTC. Protein: CASSLWESRTYEQYF.

The chain recombines TRBV5-1 with TRBJ2-1; possible D gene TRBD1, 6 bases. The CDR3 totals 15 residues. V was clipped by 4 bases and J by 5 bases, with 16 bases between them. The V gene's germline CDR1 is SGHRS and CDR2 YFSETQ. The CDR3 bases are TGCGCCAGCAGCCCAAGGGACACGAGGAACAATGAGCAGTTCTTC. It yields the protein CASSPRDTRNNEQFF.

The V and J genes are TRBV7-3 and TRBJ2-3; D remains ambiguous. Trimming pared 2 bases from V and 2 bases from J, leaving 8 bases between. The CDR3 has 14 residues. The germline V gene has CDR1 SGHTA and CDR2 FQGTGA. Here the CDR3 DNA reads TGTGCCAGCAGCTTACGGCCAAACACAGATACGCAGTATTTT. Translating it yields CASSLRPNTDTQYF.